In this sample, the clone carrying this TCR beta chain turned up once. Its cognate antigen is unknown. Trimming cost V 1 base and J 4 bases; bases outside gene matches: 8. This CDR3 region has 16 residues. CDR1 is SGHRS and CDR2 is YFSETQ in the germline V gene. When the RNA was reverse transcribed, random hexamers were used with an input of roughly 0.45 to 1 ug. Across 54 Vbeta and 13 Jbeta, immunoSEQ multiplex PCR amplified TCR beta CDR3. TCRdb re-called the immunoSEQ multiplex PCR reads through MiXCR, storing one row per CDR3 protein. In the table there are roughly 120,000 distinct CDR3 sequences, around 94% of which are singletons. The data were taken from a study of CD8 T cells in Susac syndrome. Findings and limits, study-wide: The study recognized that its TCR sequencing and HLA analysis covered a relatively small number of individuals.

TCR beta was sequenced from blood CD8+ and CD4+ T cells. Healthy donors served as age- and sex-matched controls. The J gene is TRBJ2-5, the V gene TRBV5-1; the match to TRBD1 covers 9 bases. Sequenced material: CD4+ T cells from PBMCs. The clonotype originates from a human donor in good health. The DNA for the CDR3 is TGCGCCAGCAGCTTGTTCACGACAGGGGGTGGAGAGACCCAGTACTTC. Translating it yields CASSLFTTGGGETQYF.